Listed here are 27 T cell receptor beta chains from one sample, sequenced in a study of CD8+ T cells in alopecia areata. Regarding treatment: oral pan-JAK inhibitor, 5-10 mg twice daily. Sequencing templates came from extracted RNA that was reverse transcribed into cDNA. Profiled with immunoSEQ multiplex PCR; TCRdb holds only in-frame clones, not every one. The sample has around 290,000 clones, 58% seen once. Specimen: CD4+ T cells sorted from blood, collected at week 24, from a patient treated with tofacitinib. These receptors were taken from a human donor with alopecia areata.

The CDR3 sequence: CASSSPQGAYTEAFF. CDR3 DNA sequence: TGTGCCAGCAGTTCCCCACAGGGGGCGTACACTGAAGCTTTCTTT. The chain carries TRBV28 and TRBJ1-1; 9 nucleotides match TRBD1. CDR1 is MDHEN, CDR2 SYDVKM, per germline. The CDR3 length is 15 residues. The junction had 6 bases not matched to a gene; V was cut back by 4 bases and J by 3 bases. The complete variable domain, with remaining parts taken from reference TRBV28 and TRBJ1-1, reads DVKVTQSSRYLVKRTGEKVFLECVQDMDHENMFWYRQDPGLGLRLIYFSYDVKMKEKGDIPEGYSVSREKKERFSLILESASTNQTSMYLCASSSPQGAYTEAFFGQGTRLTVV.

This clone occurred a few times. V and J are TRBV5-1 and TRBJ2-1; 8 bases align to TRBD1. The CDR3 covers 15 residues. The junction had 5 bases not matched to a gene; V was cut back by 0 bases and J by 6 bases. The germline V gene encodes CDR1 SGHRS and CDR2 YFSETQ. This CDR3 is CASSLEGRGLNEQFF. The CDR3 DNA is TGCGCCAGCAGCTTGGAGGGCAGGGGGCTCAATGAGCAGTTCTTC.

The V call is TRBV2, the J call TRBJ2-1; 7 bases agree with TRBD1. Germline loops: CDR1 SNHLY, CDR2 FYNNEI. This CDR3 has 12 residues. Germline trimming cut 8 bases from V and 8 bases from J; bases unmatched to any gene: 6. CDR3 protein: CASRRQGDEQFF. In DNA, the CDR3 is TGTGCCAGCCGACGACAGGGCGATGAGCAGTTCTTC.

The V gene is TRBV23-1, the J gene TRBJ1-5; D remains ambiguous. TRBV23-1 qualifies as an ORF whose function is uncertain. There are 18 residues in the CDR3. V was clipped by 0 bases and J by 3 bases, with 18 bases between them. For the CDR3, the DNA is TGCGCCAGCAGTCAATCGCCCCGGACGACCCTCACCAATCAGCCCCAGCATTTT. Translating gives CASSQSPRTTLTNQPQHF.

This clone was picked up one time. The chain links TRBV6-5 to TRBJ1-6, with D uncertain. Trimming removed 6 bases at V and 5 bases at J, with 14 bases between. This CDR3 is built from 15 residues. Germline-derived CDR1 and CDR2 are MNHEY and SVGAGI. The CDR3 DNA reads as TGTGCCAGCAGCCGGTCAGCCGCAGATAATTCACCCCTCCACTTT. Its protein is CASSRSAADNSPLHF.

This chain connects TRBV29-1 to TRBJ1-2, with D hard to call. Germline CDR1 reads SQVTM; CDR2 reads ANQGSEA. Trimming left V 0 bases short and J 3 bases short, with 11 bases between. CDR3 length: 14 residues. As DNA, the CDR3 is TGCAGCGTTGAAGATCGCGGCAGACACTATGGCTACACCTTC. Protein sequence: CSVEDRGRHYGYTF.

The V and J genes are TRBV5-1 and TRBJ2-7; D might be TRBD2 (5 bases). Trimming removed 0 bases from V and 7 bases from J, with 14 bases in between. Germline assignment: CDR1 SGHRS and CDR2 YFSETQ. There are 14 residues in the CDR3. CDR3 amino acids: CASSLVAGAGEQYF. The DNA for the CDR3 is TGCGCCAGCAGCTTGGTTGCGGGCGCTGGAGAGCAGTACTTC.

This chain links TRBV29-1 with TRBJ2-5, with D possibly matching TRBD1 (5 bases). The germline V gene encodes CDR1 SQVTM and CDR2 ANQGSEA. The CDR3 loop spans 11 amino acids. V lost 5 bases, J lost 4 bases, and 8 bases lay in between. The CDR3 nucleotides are TGCAGCGTTTTAAGGGGAGAGACCCAGTACTTC. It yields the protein CSVLRGETQYF.

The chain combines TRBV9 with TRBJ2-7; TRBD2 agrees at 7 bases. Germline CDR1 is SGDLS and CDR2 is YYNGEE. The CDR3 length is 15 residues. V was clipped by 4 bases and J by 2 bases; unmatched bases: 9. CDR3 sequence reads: CASSSRSGETYEQYF. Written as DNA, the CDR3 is TGTGCCAGCAGCTCAAGGAGCGGGGAGACCTACGAGCAGTACTTC.

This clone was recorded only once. Written as DNA, the CDR3 is TGCGCCAGCAGTCCATCCGGGCGGGGGTACATCCAGCCCCAGCATTTT. As protein: CASSPSGRGYIQPQHF. The V and J genes are TRBV23-1 and TRBJ1-5; D might be TRBD1 (5 bases). TRBV23-1 falls under the ORF class, with uncertain function. The CDR3 length is 16 residues. Trimming removed 4 bases from V and 7 bases from J, with 20 bases in between.

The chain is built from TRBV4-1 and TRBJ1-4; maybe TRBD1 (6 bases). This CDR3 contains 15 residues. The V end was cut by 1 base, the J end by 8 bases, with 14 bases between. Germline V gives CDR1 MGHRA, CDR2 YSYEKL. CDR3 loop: CASSQAGTKEEKLFF. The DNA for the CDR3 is TGCGCCAGCAGCCAAGCAGGGACAAAGGAGGAAAAACTGTTTTTT.

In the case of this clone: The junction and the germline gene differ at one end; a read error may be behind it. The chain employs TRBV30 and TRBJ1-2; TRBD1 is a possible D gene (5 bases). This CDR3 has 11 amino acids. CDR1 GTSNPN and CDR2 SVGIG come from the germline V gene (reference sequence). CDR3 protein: CAWRQTDPHAF. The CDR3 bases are TGTGCCTGGAGGCAGACAGACCCTCACGCCTTC.

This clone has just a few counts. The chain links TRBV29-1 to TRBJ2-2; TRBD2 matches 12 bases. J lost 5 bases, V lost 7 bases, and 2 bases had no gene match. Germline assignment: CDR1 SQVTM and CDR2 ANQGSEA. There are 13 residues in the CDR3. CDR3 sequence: CSAGLAGTGELFF. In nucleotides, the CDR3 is TGCAGCGCCGGACTAGCGGGGACCGGGGAGCTGTTTTTT.

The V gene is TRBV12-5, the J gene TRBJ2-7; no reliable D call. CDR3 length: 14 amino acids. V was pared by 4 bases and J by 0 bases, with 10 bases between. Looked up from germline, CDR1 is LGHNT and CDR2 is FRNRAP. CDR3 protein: CASGSRHDSYEQYF. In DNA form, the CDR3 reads TGTGCTAGTGGTTCCCGACACGACTCCTACGAGCAGTACTTC.

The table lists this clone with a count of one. The CDR3 region has the DNA TGCGCCAGCAGCCCGTCCTCCCTAGCCAAAAACATTCAGTACTTC. It specifies CASSPSSLAKNIQYF. The chain employs TRBV5-1 and TRBJ2-4; no definite D call. The CDR3 has 15 residues. V shed 4 bases and J shed 0 bases, with 11 bases lying between them. Germline loops: CDR1 SGHRS, CDR2 YFSETQ.

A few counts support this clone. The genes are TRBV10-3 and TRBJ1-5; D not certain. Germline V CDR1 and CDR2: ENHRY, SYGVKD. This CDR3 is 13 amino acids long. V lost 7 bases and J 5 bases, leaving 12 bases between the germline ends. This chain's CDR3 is CAITSGGDQPQHF. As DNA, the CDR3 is TGTGCCATCACCTCGGGCGGGGATCAGCCCCAGCATTTT.

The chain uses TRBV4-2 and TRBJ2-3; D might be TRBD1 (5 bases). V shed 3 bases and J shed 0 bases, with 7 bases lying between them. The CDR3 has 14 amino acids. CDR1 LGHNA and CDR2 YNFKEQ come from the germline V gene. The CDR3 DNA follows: TGTGCCAGCAGCCATGGACAAAGCACAGATACGCAGTATTTT. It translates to CASSHGQSTDTQYF.

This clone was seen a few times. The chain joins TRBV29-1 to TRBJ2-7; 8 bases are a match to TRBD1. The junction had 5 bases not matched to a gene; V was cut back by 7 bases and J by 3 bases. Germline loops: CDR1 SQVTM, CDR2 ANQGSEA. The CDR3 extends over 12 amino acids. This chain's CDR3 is CSAGTGRYEQYF. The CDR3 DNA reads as TGCAGCGCCGGGACAGGCCGCTACGAGCAGTACTTC.

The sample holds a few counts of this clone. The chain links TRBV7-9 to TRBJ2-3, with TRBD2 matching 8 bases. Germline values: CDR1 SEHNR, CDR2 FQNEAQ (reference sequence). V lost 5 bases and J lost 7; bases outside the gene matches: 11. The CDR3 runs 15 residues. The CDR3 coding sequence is TGTGCCAGCAGCCCCACGGGGGGGCCCTCAAATACGCAGTATTTT. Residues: CASSPTGGPSNTQYF.

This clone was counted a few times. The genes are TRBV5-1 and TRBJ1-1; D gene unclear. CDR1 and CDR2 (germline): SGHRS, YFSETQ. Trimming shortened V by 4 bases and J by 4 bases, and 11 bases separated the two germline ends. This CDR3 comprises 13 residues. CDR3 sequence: CASSLAWTTEAFF. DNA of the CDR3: TGCGCCAGCAGCCTGGCCTGGACCACTGAAGCTTTCTTT.

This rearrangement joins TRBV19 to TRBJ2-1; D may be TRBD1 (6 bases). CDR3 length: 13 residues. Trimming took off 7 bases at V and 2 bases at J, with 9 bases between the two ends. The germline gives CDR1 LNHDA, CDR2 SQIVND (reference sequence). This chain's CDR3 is CASMNRAYNEQFF. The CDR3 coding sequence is TGTGCCAGTATGAACAGGGCCTACAATGAGCAGTTCTTC.

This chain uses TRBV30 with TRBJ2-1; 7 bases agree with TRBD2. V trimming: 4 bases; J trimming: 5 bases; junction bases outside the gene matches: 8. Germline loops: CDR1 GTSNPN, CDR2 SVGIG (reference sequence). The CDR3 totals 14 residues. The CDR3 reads CAWISRGRNNEQFF. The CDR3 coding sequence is TGTGCCTGGATTTCGCGGGGGAGGAACAATGAGCAGTTCTTC. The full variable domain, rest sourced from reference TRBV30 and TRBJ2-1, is SQTIHQWPATLVQPVGSPLSLECTVEGTSNPNLYWYRQAAGRGLQLLFYSVGIGQISSEVPQNLSASRPQDRQFILSSKKLLLSDSGFYLCAWISRGRNNEQFFGPGTRLTVL.

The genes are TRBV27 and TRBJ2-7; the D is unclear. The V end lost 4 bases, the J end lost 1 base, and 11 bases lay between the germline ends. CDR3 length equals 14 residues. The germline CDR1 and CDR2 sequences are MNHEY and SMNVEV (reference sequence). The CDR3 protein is CASSSLGTSYEQYF. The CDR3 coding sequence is TGTGCCAGCAGTTCGCTGGGTACTTCCTACGAGCAGTACTTC.

CDR3: CSVGRTGLEYF. The DNA of the CDR3 is TGCAGCGTTGGGAGGACAGGTTTGGAGTACTTC. The V call is TRBV29-1, the J call TRBJ2-7; 7 nucleotides match TRBD1. The V and J ends lost 4 bases and 11 bases, in that order; junction bases with no gene match: 8. The CDR3 is 11 amino acids. Germline lookup yields CDR1 SQVTM and CDR2 ANQGSEA.

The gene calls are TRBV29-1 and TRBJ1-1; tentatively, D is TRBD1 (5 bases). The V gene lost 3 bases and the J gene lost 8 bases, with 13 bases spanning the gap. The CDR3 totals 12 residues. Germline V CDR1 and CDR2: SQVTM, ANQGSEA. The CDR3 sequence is CSVDVSTEEAFF. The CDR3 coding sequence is TGCAGCGTTGATGTCTCGACAGAGGAAGCTTTCTTT.

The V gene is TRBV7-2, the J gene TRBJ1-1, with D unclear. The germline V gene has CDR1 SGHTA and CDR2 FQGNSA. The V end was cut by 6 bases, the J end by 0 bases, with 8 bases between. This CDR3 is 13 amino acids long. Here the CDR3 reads CASRTQLNTEAFF. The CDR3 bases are TGTGCCAGCAGGACCCAATTGAACACTGAAGCTTTCTTT.

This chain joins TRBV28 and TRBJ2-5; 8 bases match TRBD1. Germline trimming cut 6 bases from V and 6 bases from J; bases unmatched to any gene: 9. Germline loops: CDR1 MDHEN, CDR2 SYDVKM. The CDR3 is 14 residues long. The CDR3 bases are TGTGCCAGCAGGGGTGGGACAGGTCAAAAGACCCAGTACTTC. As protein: CASRGGTGQKTQYF.